The clone carrying this T cell receptor beta chain has only one observation. What it binds is unknown. The data were obtained in a study of shared clonotypes between healthy human individuals. Overall study: There were three CD4 naive, three CD4 memory, two CD8 naive and one CD8 memory plates per donor.

Notes on the study in general: Clonotype sharing among donors was thought likely to change with sequencing depth. Shared clonotypes across all four donors exceeded non-shared ones in generation probability.

Germline assignment: CDR1 MNHEY and CDR2 SMNVEV (reference sequence). V dropped 3 bases and J dropped 9 bases, with 15 bases sitting between them. The CDR3 contains 14 residues. In the authors' workflow: There were no quality scores in the junction-only immunoSEQ sequences, so filtering differed. Assay used: immunoSEQ multiplex PCR; TCRdb lists only in-frame clones, some missing. That table gives V, J and clone size, and the DNA gave D and trimming. The sample lists hundreds of thousands of clones; 90% to 97% were seen once. CD8 cells classed as naive were CD45RO-negative and positively selected for CCR7, excluding terminally differentiated effector memory CD45RA+ cells.

The sequencing sample was made of naive CD8+ T cells sorted from blood. The receptor comes from a woman aged 25 to 45 in good health. This chain links TRBV27 with TRBJ2-1, with D perhaps TRBD1 or TRBD2 (6 bases each). The DNA for the CDR3 is TGTGCCAGCAGTTTCTTCGGAGGAGGGGGTGAGCAGTTCTTC. It codes for CASSFFGGGGEQFF.